This TCR beta chain was sequenced in a study of T cell responses to AZD1222 COVID-19 vaccine. Study results and caveats: Close to half of spike-specific TCRs reportedly recognize unmutated variant regions. There were mostly white British donors and more females than males, and clonal diversity was possibly underestimated. Scientists sampled the repertoires only once the peak T cell response had passed. An increase in Spike-specific TCR breadth and depth was observed after two AZD1222 doses.

V was cut by 4 bases and J by 7 bases, with 8 bases left in between. The CDR3 contains 13 residues. With respect to this clone: As yet, its antigen is unknown.

Clones were read by immunoSEQ multiplex PCR, and TCRdb kept only the in-frame ones, dropping some. The profile shows 85,000 to 120,000 clones, 84% of them singletons. The TCR sequence derives from an adult in good health. This chain joins TRBV12-3 or TRBV12-4 and TRBJ1-6; D not resolved. The sample consisted of peripheral blood, taken on day 0 of AZD1222 vaccination. CDR3 amino acids: CASSSGSNSPLHF. CDR3 in DNA: TGTGCCAGCAGTTCCGGTTCCAATTCACCCCTCCACTTT.